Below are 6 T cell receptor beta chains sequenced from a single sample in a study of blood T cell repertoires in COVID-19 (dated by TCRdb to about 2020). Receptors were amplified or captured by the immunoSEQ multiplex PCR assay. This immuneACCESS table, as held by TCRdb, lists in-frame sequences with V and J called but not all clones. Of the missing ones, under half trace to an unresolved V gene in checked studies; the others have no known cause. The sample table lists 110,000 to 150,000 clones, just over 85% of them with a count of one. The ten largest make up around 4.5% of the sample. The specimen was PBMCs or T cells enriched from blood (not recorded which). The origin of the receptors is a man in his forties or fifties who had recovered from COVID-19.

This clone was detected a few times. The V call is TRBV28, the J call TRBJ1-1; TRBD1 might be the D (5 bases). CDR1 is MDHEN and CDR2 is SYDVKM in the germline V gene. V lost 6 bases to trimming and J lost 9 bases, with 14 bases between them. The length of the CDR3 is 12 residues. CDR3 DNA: TGTGCCAGCAGACCAAGACAGTTGCAAGCTTTCTTT. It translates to CASRPRQLQAFF. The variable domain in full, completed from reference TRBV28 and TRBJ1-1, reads DVKVTQSSRYLVKRTGEKVFLECVQDMDHENMFWYRQDPGLGLRLIYFSYDVKMKEKGDIPEGYSVSREKKERFSLILESASTNQTSMYLCASRPRQLQAFFGQGTRLTVV.

CDR3 DNA: TGTGCCAGCAGCCATAACAGAGCTAACTATGGCTACACCTTC. Translating it yields CASSHNRANYGYTF. The chain is built from TRBV3-1 (or the pseudogene TRBV3-2) and TRBJ1-2, with D hard to call. CDR1 is LGHDT and CDR2 is YNNKEL in the germline V gene (reference sequence). This CDR3 has 14 residues. Trimming cost V 3 bases and J 0 bases, with 8 bases left between them.

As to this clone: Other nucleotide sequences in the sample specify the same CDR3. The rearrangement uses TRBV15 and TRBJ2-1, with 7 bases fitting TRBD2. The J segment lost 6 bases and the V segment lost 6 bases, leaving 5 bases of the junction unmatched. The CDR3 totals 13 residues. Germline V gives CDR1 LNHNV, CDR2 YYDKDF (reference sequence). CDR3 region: CATSRGGGNEQFF. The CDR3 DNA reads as TGTGCCACCAGTAGGGGCGGGGGCAATGAGCAGTTCTTC.

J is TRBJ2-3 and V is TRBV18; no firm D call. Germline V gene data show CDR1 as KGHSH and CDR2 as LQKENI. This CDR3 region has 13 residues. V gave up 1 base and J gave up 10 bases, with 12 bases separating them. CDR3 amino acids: CASSPRVEVPQYF. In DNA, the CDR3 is TGTGCCAGCTCACCACGAGTTGAAGTACCGCAGTATTTT.

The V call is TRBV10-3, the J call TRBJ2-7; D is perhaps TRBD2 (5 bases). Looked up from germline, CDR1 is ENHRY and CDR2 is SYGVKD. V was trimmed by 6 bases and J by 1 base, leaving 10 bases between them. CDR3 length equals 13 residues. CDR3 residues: CAIRDSLSYEQYV. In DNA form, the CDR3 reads TGTGCCATCAGGGACTCCTTATCCTACGAGCAGTACGTC.

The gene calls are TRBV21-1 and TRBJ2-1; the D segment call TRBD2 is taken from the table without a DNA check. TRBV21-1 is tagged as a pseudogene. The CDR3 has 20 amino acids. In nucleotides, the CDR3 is TGTGCCAGCAGCTACCGGACTAGCGGGAGGGCCGGGGGCTCCTACAATGAGCAGTTCTTC. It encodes CASSYRTSGRAGGSYNEQFF.